This paragraph reports one T cell receptor (beta chain). These data belong to a study of blood T cell repertoires in COVID-19. As processed by the authors: Amplification of reference gene primers was used by the study to estimate nucleated cell counts. TCRdb's table, derived via immunoSEQ multiplex PCR, lists solely in-frame clones and lacks some. D and trimming come from the DNA, and the V and J calls and clone size come from that table. Found here are just under 350,000 clones, 88% of them singletons; the top ten hold 5.5% to 7.5%. The sample taken for sequencing was peripheral blood. The source is a woman between 65 and 79 years old with COVID-19, enrolled during active disease.

The CDR3 loop reads CASSHTGLALDTQYF. The CDR3 bases are TGTGCCAGCAGCCATACGGGACTAGCGCTGGATACGCAGTATTTT. The chain has TRBV14 and TRBJ2-3; 10 nucleotides line up with TRBD2. The CDR3 is made up of 15 amino acids. Germline lookup yields CDR1 SGHDN and CDR2 FVKESK. Germline trimming cut 3 bases from V and 6 bases from J; bases unmatched to any gene: 6. Full variable domain (remainder filled in from reference TRBV14 and TRBJ2-3): EAGVTQFPSHSVIEKGQTVTLRCDPISGHDNLYWYRRVMGKEIKFLLHFVKESKQDESGMPNNRFLAERTGGTYSTLKVQPAELEDSGVYFCASSHTGLALDTQYFGPGTRLTVL.